The 23 T cell receptor beta chains in this list originate from one sample, sequenced in a study of T-cell memory formation after mild COVID-19. Each CDR3 protein gets one entry after TCRdb re-called the 5' RACE reads with MiXCR. The sample carries 350,000 to 500,000 distinct CDR3 sequences, around 18% recorded once. Sequences were obtained from PBMCs or a T cell subset sorted from them (not recorded which). These receptors all stem from an adult woman who had mild COVID-19 (a few samples of this study predate the infection). Cell type and time point are not known.

V usage is TRBV27 and J usage is TRBJ2-1; D gene ambiguous. Looked up from germline, CDR1 is MNHEY and CDR2 is SMNVEV (reference sequence). There are 13 residues in the CDR3. The germline V and J ends were trimmed by 2 bases and 3 bases, with 5 bases remaining between them. CDR3 in amino acids: CASSLDDYNEQFF. DNA for the CDR3: TGTGCCAGCAGTTTAGACGACTACAATGAGCAGTTCTTC.

The rearrangement uses TRBV6-1 and TRBJ2-3; D is possibly TRBD2 (5 bases). Trimming cost V 0 bases and J 0 bases, with 22 bases left between them. Germline CDR1 is MNHNS and CDR2 is SASEGT. This CDR3 is built from 20 residues. CDR3 region: CASSEANSRGALSSTDTQYF. The CDR3 bases are TGTGCCAGCAGTGAAGCGAATTCTCGGGGAGCGCTGTCTAGCACAGATACGCAGTATTTT.

This rearrangement joins TRBV5-6 to TRBJ2-1; D ambiguous. CDR3 size: 15 residues. Germline CDR1 reads SGHDT; CDR2 reads YYEEEE. Trimming took off 0 bases at V and 8 bases at J, with 15 bases between the two ends. CDR3 nucleotides: TGTGCCAGCAGCTTGGGGTCCTTTGAGTACCATGAGCAGTTCTTC. As protein: CASSLGSFEYHEQFF.

The rearrangement links TRBV20-1 to TRBJ1-5; D ambiguous. Germline V lookup: CDR1 DFQATT, CDR2 SNEGSKA (reference sequence). This CDR3 spans 17 amino acids. Trimming stripped 0 bases from V and 4 bases from J, with 19 bases between. DNA for the CDR3: TGCAGTGCTAGAGATTCCCCCCGAGGAGCTCCTAATCAGCCCCAGCATTTT. Amino acids: CSARDSPRGAPNQPQHF.

The chain couples TRBV29-1 to TRBJ1-1, with 7 positions matching TRBD1. The germline V gene encodes CDR1 SQVTM and CDR2 ANQGSEA. This CDR3 is built from 12 residues. Germline trimming cut 8 bases from V and 5 bases from J; bases unmatched to any gene: 8. DNA of the CDR3: TGCAGCTACCGACAGGGACGGACTGAAGCTTTCTTT. Its translation: CSYRQGRTEAFF.

Here the CDR3 reads CAAHLAGPGGEQFF. CDR3 nucleotides: TGTGCCGCCCACCTAGCGGGACCAGGCGGTGAGCAGTTCTTC. J is TRBJ2-1 and V is TRBV6-5; 9 bases align to TRBD2. The germline gives CDR1 MNHEY, CDR2 SVGAGI. CDR3 size: 14 residues. With 11 bases clipped from V and 9 bases from J, the junction kept 14 bases outside the gene matches.

The chain couples TRBV18 to TRBJ2-3, with TRBD2 as a possible D gene (5 bases). Germline V lookup: CDR1 KGHSH, CDR2 LQKENI. The V and J ends lost 8 bases and 2 bases respectively, with 14 bases between them. The CDR3 sequence is 14 residues long. The chain's CDR3 is CASTLGVLTDTQYF. The DNA for the CDR3 is TGTGCCAGCACTCTCGGGGTCCTCACAGATACGCAGTATTTT.

The chain uses TRBV25-1 and TRBJ1-1; D may be TRBD1 (5 bases). The CDR3 has 14 residues. Germline V gene data show CDR1 as MGHDK and CDR2 as SYGVNS. The V end lost 1 base, the J end lost 4 bases, and 10 bases lay between the germline ends. The CDR3 DNA follows: TGTGCCAGCAGTGAATCCCTCGGGGGCACTGAAGCTTTCTTT. Its protein product is CASSESLGGTEAFF.

The chain couples TRBV20-1 to TRBJ2-3, with 7 bases that match TRBD2. Germline CDR1 is DFQATT and CDR2 is SNEGSKA (reference sequence). Trimming at V came to 6 bases and at J to 2 bases, leaving 8 bases not matched to a gene. The CDR3 contains 14 residues. The CDR3: CSAPNGGNTDTQYF. CDR3 DNA: TGCAGTGCCCCGAACGGGGGGAACACAGATACGCAGTATTTT.

V is TRBV4-2 and J is TRBJ1-1, with 9 bases lining up with TRBD1. The J segment lost 6 bases and the V segment lost 3 bases, leaving 5 bases of the junction unmatched. The germline V gene encodes CDR1 LGHNA and CDR2 YNFKEQ. The CDR3 consists of 14 residues. The DNA for the CDR3 is TGTGCCAGCAGCCACAGAGGACAGGGGCCTGAAGCTTTCTTT. It specifies CASSHRGQGPEAFF.

This clonotype was seen more than once but under ten times. The J gene is TRBJ2-2, the V gene TRBV5-5, with no clear D. The CDR3 has 13 amino acids. V was trimmed by 0 bases and J by 7 bases, leaving 7 bases between them. Germline CDR1 is SGHKS and CDR2 is YYEKEE (reference sequence). CDR3 sequence: CASSLAGHGELFF. In DNA, the CDR3 is TGTGCCAGCAGCTTGGCAGGTCACGGGGAGCTGTTTTTT.

This clonotype showed up just a few times. The chain employs TRBV15 and TRBJ2-1; D gene uncertain. The CDR3 runs to 12 residues. Germline V gene lookup returns CDR1 LNHNV and CDR2 YYDKDF (reference sequence). Trimming took 2 bases from V and 6 from J, leaving 5 bases between them. CDR3 DNA sequence: TGTGCCACCAGCAGAAGTTCCAATGAGCAGTTCTTC. Translated, it gives CATSRSSNEQFF.

The chain has TRBV18 and TRBJ1-3; D is perhaps TRBD1 (6 bases). The length of the CDR3 is 19 residues. The V end was cut by 3 bases, the J end by 0 bases, with 21 bases between. Germline CDR1 reads KGHSH; CDR2 reads LQKENI. The CDR3 protein is CASSPLDSPPDPSGNTIYF. DNA of the CDR3: TGTGCCAGCTCACCTTTGGACAGCCCTCCTGACCCCTCTGGAAACACCATATATTTT.

In this sample, this clonotype turned up a few times. V gene TRBV25-1 combines with J gene TRBJ1-5, with D unresolved. The CDR3 loop spans 14 amino acids. Germline V lookup: CDR1 MGHDK, CDR2 SYGVNS. Trimming stripped 4 bases from V and 0 bases from J, with 7 bases between. This CDR3 reads CASSGHYSNQPQHF. CDR3 DNA: TGTGCCAGCAGTGGTCACTATAGCAATCAGCCCCAGCATTTT.

The chain joins TRBV6-6 to TRBJ2-7, with D perhaps being TRBD1 or TRBD2 (6 bases each). CDR3 length: 17 residues. Between the trimmed V and J ends, which lost 2 bases and 4 bases, there was a span of 21 bases. Germline-derived CDR1 and CDR2 are MNHNY and SVGAGI (reference sequence). This CDR3 is CASSYLPGAISRYEQYF. CDR3 sequence (DNA): TGTGCCAGCAGTTACCTCCCGGGGGCTATCTCTAGATACGAGCAGTACTTC.

The rearrangement links TRBV9 to TRBJ1-2, with 9 bases aligning to TRBD1. The germline CDR1 and CDR2 sequences are SGDLS and YYNGEE. The trim removed 2 bases at V and 0 bases at J, leaving 2 bases unmatched. This CDR3 comprises 15 residues. Here the CDR3 reads CASSVGTGTNYGYTF. For the CDR3, the DNA is TGTGCCAGCAGCGTGGGGACAGGGACTAACTATGGCTACACCTTC.

This clonotype has a handful of counts. V usage is TRBV29-1 and J usage is TRBJ2-1; 8 bases fit TRBD1. The V and J ends lost 5 bases and 7 bases, in that order; junction bases with no gene match: 4. From germline, CDR1 is SQVTM and CDR2 ANQGSEA. This CDR3 spans 12 amino acids. The CDR3 spells CSVLDRDNEQFF. The CDR3 region has the DNA TGCAGCGTTCTGGACAGGGATAATGAGCAGTTCTTC.

This clonotype was detected a few times. The chain carries TRBV4-1 and TRBJ2-3; 7 nucleotides agree with TRBD2. Unmatched junction bases numbered 12, after V lost 7 bases and J lost 2 bases. Germline lookup yields CDR1 MGHRA and CDR2 YSYEKL. The CDR3 is 16 amino acids. CDR3 sequence: CASKRSLALATDTQYF. CDR3 DNA sequence: TGCGCCAGCAAGCGGTCACTAGCGTTGGCCACAGATACGCAGTATTTT.

This chain uses TRBV9 with TRBJ2-7, with 7 bases aligning to TRBD1. The V and J ends lost 4 bases and 6 bases, in that order; junction bases with no gene match: 13. The germline gives CDR1 SGDLS, CDR2 YYNGEE. The CDR3 totals 15 residues. The CDR3 reads CASSPGQARHREQYF. CDR3 nucleotide sequence: TGTGCCAGCAGCCCAGGACAGGCGAGGCATCGCGAGCAGTACTTC.

The gene calls are TRBV7-6 and TRBJ2-3; 10 nucleotides align to TRBD2. V dropped 6 bases and J dropped 3; count of bases not matched to a gene: 12. This CDR3 is 17 amino acids long. CDR1 is SGHVS and CDR2 is FNYEAQ in the germline V gene. The CDR3: CASREGAGGPGTDTQYF. DNA for the CDR3: TGTGCCAGCAGAGAAGGAGCGGGAGGGCCGGGGACAGATACGCAGTATTTT.

This clonotype has only a few counts. CDR3 protein: CASSLANSGSYSYNEQFF. DNA of the CDR3: TGTGCCAGCAGTTTGGCGAATAGCGGATCTTACTCCTACAATGAGCAGTTCTTC. The rearrangement links TRBV27 to TRBJ2-1; D might be TRBD2 (6 bases). The V and J ends lost 3 bases and 0 bases respectively, with 18 bases between them. CDR3 length equals 18 residues. In germline, CDR1 is MNHEY, CDR2 SMNVEV (reference sequence).

The sample holds a few counts of this clonotype. This chain joins TRBV15 and TRBJ1-2; D is uncertain. CDR1 is LNHNV and CDR2 is YYDKDF in the germline V gene (reference sequence). Trimming stripped 0 bases from V and 8 bases from J, with 19 bases between. The CDR3 has 16 residues. The CDR3 DNA is TGTGCCACCAGCAGAGATTTTGCGGCAGCCATAGCGGGCTACACCTTC. Translating it yields CATSRDFAAAIAGYTF.

The V gene is TRBV27, the J gene TRBJ1-4, with D unclear. Germline V gives CDR1 MNHEY, CDR2 SMNVEV (reference sequence). The CDR3 runs 18 residues. V was pared by 0 bases and J by 5 bases, with 19 bases between. CDR3 residues: CASSLSFGRPWRNEKLFF. CDR3 sequence (DNA): TGTGCCAGCAGTTTATCGTTTGGGAGACCATGGAGGAATGAAAAACTGTTTTTT.